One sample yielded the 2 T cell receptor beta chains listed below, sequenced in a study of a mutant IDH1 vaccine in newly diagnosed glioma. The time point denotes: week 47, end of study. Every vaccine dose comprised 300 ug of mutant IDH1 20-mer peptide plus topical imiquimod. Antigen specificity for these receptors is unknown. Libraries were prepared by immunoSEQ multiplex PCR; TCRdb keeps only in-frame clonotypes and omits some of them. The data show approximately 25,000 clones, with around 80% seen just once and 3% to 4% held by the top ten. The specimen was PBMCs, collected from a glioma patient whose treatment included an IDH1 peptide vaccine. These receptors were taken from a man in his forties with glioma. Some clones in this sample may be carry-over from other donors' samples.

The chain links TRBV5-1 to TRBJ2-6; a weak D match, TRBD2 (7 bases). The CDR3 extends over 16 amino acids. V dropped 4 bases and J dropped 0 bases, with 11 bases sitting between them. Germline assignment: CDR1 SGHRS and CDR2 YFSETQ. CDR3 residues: CASSGGGPSGANVLTF. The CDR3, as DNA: TGCGCCAGCAGCGGGGGGGGCCCCTCTGGGGCCAACGTCCTGACTTTC.

This CDR3 is CATSRVGTFTGELFF. Written as DNA, the CDR3 is TGTGCCACCAGCAGAGTTGGGACATTCACCGGGGAGCTGTTTTTT. The chain couples TRBV15 to TRBJ2-2, with a weak D call TRBD1 (6 bases). Trimming shortened V by 1 base and J by 4 bases, and 10 bases separated the two germline ends. From germline, CDR1 is LNHNV and CDR2 YYDKDF (reference sequence). This CDR3 is 15 amino acids long.